This TCR beta chain was found in a study of preoperative IRX-2 immunotherapy in early breast cancer. V was cut by 5 bases and J by 9 bases, with 23 bases left in between. This CDR3 region has 16 residues. From germline, CDR1 is MDHEN and CDR2 SYDVKM. This sample's treatment: preoperative locoregional IRX-2 cytokine immunotherapy. Preoperative locoregional IRX-2 cytokine immunotherapy was tested in the phase Ib source study. Assay used: immunoSEQ multiplex PCR; TCRdb lists only in-frame clones, some missing. The sample contains fewer than 70,000 clones, approximately 93% of which appear only once. The clonotype was recovered from a human donor with breast cancer. Sampling was performed from a patient treated with IRX-2 immunotherapy. The chain couples TRBV28 to TRBJ2-1; D tentatively fits TRBD1 or TRBD2 (5 bases each). CDR3 DNA: TGTGCCAGCAGTGCCAGGGAGTCTCGATATAATAGTGAGCAGTTCTTC. Encoded protein: CASSARESRYNSEQFF.